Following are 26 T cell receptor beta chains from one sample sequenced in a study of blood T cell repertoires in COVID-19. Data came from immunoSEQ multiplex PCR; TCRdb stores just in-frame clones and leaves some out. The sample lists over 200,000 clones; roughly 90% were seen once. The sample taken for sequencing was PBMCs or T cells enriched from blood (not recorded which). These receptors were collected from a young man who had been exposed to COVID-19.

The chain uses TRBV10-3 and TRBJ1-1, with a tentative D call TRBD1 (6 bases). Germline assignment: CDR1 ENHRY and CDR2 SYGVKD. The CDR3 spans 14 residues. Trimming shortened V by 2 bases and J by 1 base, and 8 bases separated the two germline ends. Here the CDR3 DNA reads TGTGCCATCAGTGAGCGGGGGGCGAACACTGAAGCTTTCTTT. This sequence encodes CAISERGANTEAFF.

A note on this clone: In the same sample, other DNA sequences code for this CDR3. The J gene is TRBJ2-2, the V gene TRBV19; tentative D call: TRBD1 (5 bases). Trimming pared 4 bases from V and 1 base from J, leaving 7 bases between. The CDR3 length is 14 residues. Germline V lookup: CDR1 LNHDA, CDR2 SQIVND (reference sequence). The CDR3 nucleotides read TGTGCCAGTAGTACTACAGGGAACACCGGGGAGCTGTTTTTT. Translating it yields CASSTTGNTGELFF.

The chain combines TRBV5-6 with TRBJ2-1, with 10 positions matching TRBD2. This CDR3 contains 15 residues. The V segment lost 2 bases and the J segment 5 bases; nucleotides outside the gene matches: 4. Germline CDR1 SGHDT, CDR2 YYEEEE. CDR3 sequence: CASSFSSGGNNEQFF. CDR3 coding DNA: TGTGCCAGCAGCTTTTCTAGCGGGGGAAACAATGAGCAGTTCTTC.

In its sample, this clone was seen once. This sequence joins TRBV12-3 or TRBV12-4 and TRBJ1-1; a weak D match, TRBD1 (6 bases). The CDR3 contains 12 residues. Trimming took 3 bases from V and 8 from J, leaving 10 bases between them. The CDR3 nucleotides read TGTGCCAGCAGTTTGGGAGGGGGAGAAGCTTTCTTT. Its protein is CASSLGGGEAFF.

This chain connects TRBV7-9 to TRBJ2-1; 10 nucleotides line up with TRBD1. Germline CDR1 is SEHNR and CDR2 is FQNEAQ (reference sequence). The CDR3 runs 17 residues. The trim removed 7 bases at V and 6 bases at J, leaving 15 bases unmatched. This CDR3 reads CASTQRSGTGARNEQFF. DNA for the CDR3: TGTGCCAGCACCCAAAGAAGCGGGACAGGGGCACGCAATGAGCAGTTCTTC.

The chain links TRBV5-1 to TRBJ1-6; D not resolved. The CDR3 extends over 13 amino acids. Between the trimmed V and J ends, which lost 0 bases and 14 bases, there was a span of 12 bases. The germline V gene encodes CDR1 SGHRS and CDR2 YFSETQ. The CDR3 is CASSLVAIEALHF. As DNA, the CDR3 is TGCGCCAGCAGCTTGGTGGCCATAGAGGCCCTCCACTTT.

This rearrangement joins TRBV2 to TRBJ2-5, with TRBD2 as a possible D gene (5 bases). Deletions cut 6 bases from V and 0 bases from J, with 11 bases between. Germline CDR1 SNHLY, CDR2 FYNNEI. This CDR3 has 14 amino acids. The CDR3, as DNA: TGTGCCAGCAGCCCTAGGACTGACCAAGAGACCCAGTACTTC. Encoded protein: CASSPRTDQETQYF.

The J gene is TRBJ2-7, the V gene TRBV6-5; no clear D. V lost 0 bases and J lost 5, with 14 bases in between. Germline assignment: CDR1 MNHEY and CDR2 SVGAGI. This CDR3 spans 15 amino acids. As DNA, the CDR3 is TGTGCCAGCAGTTACTCGACTGGAATGCCGGACGAGCAGTACTTC. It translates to CASSYSTGMPDEQYF.

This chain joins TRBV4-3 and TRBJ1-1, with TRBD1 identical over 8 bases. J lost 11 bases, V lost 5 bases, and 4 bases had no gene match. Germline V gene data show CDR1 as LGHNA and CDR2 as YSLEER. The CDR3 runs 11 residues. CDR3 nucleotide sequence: TGCGCCAGCAGCTTCAGGGGGCGGGCTTTCTTT. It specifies CASSFRGRAFF.

CDR3 residues: CASSPRGPTSGGETQYF. As DNA, the CDR3 is TGTGCCAGCAGCCCGCGCGGACCCACTAGCGGCGGGGAGACCCAGTACTTC. This sequence joins TRBV7-2 and TRBJ2-5; TRBD2 agrees at 8 bases. The germline gives CDR1 SGHTA, CDR2 FQGNSA. The CDR3 contains 17 residues. The V segment lost 5 bases and the J segment 5 bases; nucleotides outside the gene matches: 16.

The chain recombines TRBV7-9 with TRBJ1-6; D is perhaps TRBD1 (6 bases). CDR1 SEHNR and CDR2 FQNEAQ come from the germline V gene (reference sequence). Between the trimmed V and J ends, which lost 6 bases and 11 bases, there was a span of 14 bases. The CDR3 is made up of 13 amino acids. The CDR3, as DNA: TGTGCCAGCAGAGGGGGGGATAGTGCACCCCTCCACTTT. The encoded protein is CASRGGDSAPLHF.

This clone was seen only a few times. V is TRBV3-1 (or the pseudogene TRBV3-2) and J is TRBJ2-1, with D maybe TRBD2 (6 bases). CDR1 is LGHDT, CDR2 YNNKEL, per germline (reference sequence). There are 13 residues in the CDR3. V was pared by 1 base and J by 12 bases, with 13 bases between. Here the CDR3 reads CASSQGRPAGQFF. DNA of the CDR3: TGTGCCAGCAGCCAAGGACGGCCAGCGGGGCAGTTCTTC.

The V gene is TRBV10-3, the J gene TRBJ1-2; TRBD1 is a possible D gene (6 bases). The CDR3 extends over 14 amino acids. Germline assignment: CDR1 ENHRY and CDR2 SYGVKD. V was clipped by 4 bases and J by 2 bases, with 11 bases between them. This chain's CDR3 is CAISGTDYNYGYTF. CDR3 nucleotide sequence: TGTGCCATCAGTGGGACAGATTACAACTATGGCTACACCTTC.

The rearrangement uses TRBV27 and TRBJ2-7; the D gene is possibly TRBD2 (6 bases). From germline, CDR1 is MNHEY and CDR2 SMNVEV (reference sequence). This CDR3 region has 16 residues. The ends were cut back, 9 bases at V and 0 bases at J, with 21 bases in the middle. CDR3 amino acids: CASRQTGTLSSYEQYF. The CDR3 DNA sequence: TGTGCCAGTAGACAAACCGGGACTCTGAGCTCCTACGAGCAGTACTTC.

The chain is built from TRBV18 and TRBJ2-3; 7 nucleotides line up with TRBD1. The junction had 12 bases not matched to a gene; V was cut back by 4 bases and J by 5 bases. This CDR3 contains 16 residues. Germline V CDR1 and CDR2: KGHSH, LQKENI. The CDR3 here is CASSLSTGPSGDTQYF. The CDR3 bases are TGTGCCAGCTCACTATCGACAGGGCCGTCAGGAGATACGCAGTATTTT.

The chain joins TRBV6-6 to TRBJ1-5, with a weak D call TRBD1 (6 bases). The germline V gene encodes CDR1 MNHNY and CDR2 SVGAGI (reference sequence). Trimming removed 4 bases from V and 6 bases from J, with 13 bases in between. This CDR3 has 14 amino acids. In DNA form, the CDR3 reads TGTGCCAGCAGTTCTACAGGGTTGGGTCAGCCCCAGCATTTT. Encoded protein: CASSSTGLGQPQHF.

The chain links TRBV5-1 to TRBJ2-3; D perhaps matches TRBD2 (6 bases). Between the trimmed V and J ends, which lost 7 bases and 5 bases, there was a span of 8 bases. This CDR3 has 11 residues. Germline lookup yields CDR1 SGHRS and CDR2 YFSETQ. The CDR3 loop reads CASHGGDTQYF. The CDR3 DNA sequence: TGCGCCAGCCACGGGGGAGATACGCAGTATTTT. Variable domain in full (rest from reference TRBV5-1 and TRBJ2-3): KAGVTQTPRYLIKTRGQQVTLSCSPISGHRSVSWYQQTPGQGLQFLFEYFSETQRNKGNFPGRFSGRQFSNSRSEMNVSTLELGDSALYLCASHGGDTQYFGPGTRLTVL.

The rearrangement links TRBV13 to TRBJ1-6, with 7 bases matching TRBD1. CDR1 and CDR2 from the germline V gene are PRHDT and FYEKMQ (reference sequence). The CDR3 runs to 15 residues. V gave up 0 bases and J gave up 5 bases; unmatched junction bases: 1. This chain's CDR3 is CASSLGGTDNSPLHF. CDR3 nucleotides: TGTGCCAGCAGCTTAGGAGGGACAGATAATTCACCCCTCCACTTT.

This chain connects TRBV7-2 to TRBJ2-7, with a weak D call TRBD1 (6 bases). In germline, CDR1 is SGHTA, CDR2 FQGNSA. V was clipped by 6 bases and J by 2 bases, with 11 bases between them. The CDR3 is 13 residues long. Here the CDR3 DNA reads TGTGCCAGCAGTTTGGACAGCACCTACGAGCAGTACTTC. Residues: CASSLDSTYEQYF.

Here the CDR3 reads CASSVAGSQGLGEKLFF. CDR3 bases: TGTGCCAGCAGCGTAGCTGGGTCCCAGGGTTTAGGTGAAAAACTGTTTTTT. V and J are TRBV9 and TRBJ1-4; possibly TRBD1 for D (5 bases). Germline CDR1 SGDLS, CDR2 YYNGEE. Between the trimmed V and J ends, which lost 0 bases and 7 bases, there was a span of 19 bases. CDR3 length equals 17 residues.

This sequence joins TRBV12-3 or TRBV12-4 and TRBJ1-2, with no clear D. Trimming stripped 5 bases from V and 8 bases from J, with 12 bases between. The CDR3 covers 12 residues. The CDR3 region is CASSRLVRGYTF. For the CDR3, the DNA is TGTGCCAGCAGTCGACTAGTGAGGGGCTACACCTTC.

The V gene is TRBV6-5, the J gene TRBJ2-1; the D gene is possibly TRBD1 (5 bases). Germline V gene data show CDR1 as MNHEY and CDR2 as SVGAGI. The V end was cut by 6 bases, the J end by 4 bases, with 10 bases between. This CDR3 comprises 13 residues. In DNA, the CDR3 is TGTGCCAGCAGAGACAGACCTTACAATGAGCAGTTCTTC. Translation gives CASRDRPYNEQFF.

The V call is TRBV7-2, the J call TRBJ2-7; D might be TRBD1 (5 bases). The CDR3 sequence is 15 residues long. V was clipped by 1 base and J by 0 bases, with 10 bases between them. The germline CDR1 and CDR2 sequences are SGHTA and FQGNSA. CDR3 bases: TGTGCCAGCAGCTTAGGGTCAGGGTCCTCCTACGAGCAGTACTTC. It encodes CASSLGSGSSYEQYF. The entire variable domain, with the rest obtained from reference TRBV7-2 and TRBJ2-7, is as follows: GAGVSQSPSNKVTEKGKDVELRCDPISGHTALYWYRQSLGQGLEFLIYFQGNSAPDKSGLPSDRFSAERTGGSVSTLTIQRTQQEDSAVYLCASSLGSGSSYEQYFGPGTRLTVT.

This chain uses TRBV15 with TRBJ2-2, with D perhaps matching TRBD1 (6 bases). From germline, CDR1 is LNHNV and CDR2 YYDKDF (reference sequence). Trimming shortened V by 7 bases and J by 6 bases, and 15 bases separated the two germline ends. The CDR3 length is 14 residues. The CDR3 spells CATTIVQGSGELFF. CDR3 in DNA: TGTGCCACCACCATAGTACAGGGCTCCGGGGAGCTGTTTTTT.

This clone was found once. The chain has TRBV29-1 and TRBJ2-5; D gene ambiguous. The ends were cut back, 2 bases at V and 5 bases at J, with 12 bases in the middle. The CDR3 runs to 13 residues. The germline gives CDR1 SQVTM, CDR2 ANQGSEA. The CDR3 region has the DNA TGCAGCGTTGAAAAACAGACCCGGGAGACCCAGTACTTC. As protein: CSVEKQTRETQYF.

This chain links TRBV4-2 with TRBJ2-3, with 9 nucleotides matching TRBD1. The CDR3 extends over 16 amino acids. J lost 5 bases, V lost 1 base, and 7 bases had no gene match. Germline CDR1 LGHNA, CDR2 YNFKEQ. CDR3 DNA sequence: TGTGCCAGCAGCCAAGGGGGTGACAGGGGGGTAGATACGCAGTATTTT. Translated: CASSQGGDRGVDTQYF.